This is a list of T cell receptor beta chains from one sample in a study of CD8+CD57+ T cells in acquired aplastic anemia. TCRdb re-derived calls from the reads in MiXCR, one entry per CDR3 protein. The table lists about 180,000 distinct CDR3 sequences, 63% of them singletons, with under 55% in the top ten. Sequenced material: sorted CD4+, CD8+, or CD8+CD57+ T cells (not recorded which) from PBMCs. These receptors were obtained from a human donor with aplastic anemia. CDR3s leave out the opening cysteine and the closing phenylalanine or tryptophan. Fields, in order: V gene, J gene, CDR3 protein.

TRBV19	TRBJ2-2	ASRTGVYTGELF
TRBV7-9	TRBJ2-1	AFFSDTYNEQF
TRBV10-3	TRBJ2-3	AISRLAGGRTDTQY
TRBV6-1	TRBJ2-5	ASSSASGWGEETQY
TRBV27	TRBJ2-3	ASSESTSTFTDTQY
TRBV7-2	TRBJ2-7	ASSDHRDGRTYEQY
TRBV10-3	TRBJ1-2	AITSDRLQTSGYT
TRBV10-1	TRBJ1-1	ASSESRGTEAF
TRBV9	TRBJ1-2	ASSAQGWYGYT
TRBV29-1	TRBJ2-3	SVDRETDTQY
TRBV29-1	TRBJ2-1	STGEWGEQF
TRBV13	TRBJ1-2	ASSLVYMDYT
TRBV20-1	TRBJ2-3	SAIAGTGTDTQY
TRBV20-1	TRBJ1-5	SACGTGQPQH
TRBV6-5	TRBJ1-3	ASSYSRVGMSGNTIY
TRBV4-1	TRBJ1-1	ASSQVSGAKREAF
TRBV7-2	TRBJ2-7	ASSFGRSPYEQY
TRBV6-5	TRBJ1-2	ASSYGDLYGYT
TRBV10-3	TRBJ2-2	AITSRGETGELF
TRBV2	TRBJ1-2	ASSGQGIGYT
TRBV19	TRBJ1-2	ASKRTPGGLEGYT
TRBV2	TRBJ2-3	ASRETSGGPYTQY
TRBV5-1	TRBJ1-1	ASSGNAGATEAF
TRBV29-1	TRBJ2-3	SVRLASTDTQY
TRBV10-2	TRBJ2-7	ASSVGDSYEQY
TRBV29-1	TRBJ2-5	SVLRAGTSLQETQY
TRBV7-9	TRBJ1-3	ASRPDTDSGNTIY
TRBV6-5	TRBJ2-7	ASRGVGEQY
TRBV19	TRBJ1-5	ATYQAGLNQPQH
TRBV4-1	TRBJ1-3	ASSQDGHEGPHSGNTIY
TRBV27	TRBJ1-4	ASSLSQQGAKLF
TRBV7-8	TRBJ1-1	ASSLAEEGEAF